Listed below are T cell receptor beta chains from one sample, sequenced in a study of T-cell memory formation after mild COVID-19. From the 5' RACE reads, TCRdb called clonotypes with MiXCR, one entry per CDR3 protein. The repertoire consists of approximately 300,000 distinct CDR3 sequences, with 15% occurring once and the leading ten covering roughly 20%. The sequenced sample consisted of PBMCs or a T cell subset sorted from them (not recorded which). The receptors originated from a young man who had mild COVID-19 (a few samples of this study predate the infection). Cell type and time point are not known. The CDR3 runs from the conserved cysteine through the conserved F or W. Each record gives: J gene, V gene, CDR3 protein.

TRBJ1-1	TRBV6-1	CASSELEDSEAFF
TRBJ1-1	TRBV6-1	CASIPQSWPNTEAFF
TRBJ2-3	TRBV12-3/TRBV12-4	CASSTFGGGTDTQYF
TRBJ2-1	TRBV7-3	CASSLTPGFYNEQFF
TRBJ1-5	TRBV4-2	CASSHPDQPQHF
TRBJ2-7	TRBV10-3	CATGGTDRYEQYF
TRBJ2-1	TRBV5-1	CASSPDVVGRWFF
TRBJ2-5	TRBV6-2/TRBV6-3	CASSPDLREETQYF
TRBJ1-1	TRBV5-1	CASSLPGTGNTEAFF
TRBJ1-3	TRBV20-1	CSSLGTGEYTIYF
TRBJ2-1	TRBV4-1	CASSPSLSSYNEQFF
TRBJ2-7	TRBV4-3	CASVTLNEQYF
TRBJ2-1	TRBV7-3	CASSSDPASYNEQFF
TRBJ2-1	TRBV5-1	CAPGLILFNEQFF
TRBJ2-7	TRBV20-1	CSARGSGEKYEQYF
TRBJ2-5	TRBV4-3	CASSHGTKETQYF
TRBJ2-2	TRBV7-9	CASSFWSTGELFF
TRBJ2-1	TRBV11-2	CASSFAGLDNNEQFF
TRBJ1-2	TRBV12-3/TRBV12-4	CASRSGLGYTF
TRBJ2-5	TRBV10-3	CAASLAGGRETQYF
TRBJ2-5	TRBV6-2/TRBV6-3	CASTPRISGGIQETQYF
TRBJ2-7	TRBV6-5	CASSYSLGGQTYEQYF
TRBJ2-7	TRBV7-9	CASSPGQVYEQYF
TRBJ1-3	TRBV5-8	CASSPSWNTIYF
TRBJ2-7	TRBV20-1	CSARTTRSYEQYF
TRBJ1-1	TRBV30	CASPTASNTEAFF